This TCR beta chain was observed in a study of blood T cell repertoires in COVID-19 (dated by TCRdb to the early 2020s). In terms of the full investigation: Samples from collaborators originated in the United States, Italy and Spain and spanned both the acute and convalescent phases of COVID-19. The prospective study material was composed of cDNA or gDNA derived from T cells, B-cell-depleted T cells, or PBMCs. Deeply sampled blood TCRbeta repertoires from subjects exposed to, actively infected with, or recovered from COVID-19 were included in the dataset. The repertoires were made available in a free public database intended to serve as a resource for research on the immune response to SARS-CoV-2. The samples were drawn from two sources: the first 160 participants of the ongoing ImmuneRACE study, and about 1,300 subjects contributed by 6 global collaborators. Sample metadata almost always included a de-identified subject ID, COVID-19 status, age in years and sex. Where available, HLA class I and class II types were taken from metadata supplied by the sample provider and were not determined by assay-based typing. Broader findings and caveats from the paper: The amount of clinical and demographic metadata varied by source and participant and was provided uncurated.

TCRbeta CDR3 regions were amplified from genomic DNA using the immunoSEQ Assay, a bias-controlled multiplex PCR. The original pipeline was this. Nucleated cell counts per sample were estimated from amplification of reference gene primers within the assay. To quantify the absolute abundance of each unique TCRbeta CDR3 rearrangement, sequence reads were collapsed and filtered. Productive Simpson clonality was computed per sample as the square root of Simpson's diversity index over productive rearrangements. TCRdb mirrors the immuneACCESS table, restricted to in-frame sequences. Some clones are absent from its copies; in checked studies, under half trace to an unresolved V gene, and the reason for the others is unknown. That table is the source of V, J and clone size, and D and trimming were worked out from the DNA. The sample includes a few hundred thousand clones, with around 86% observed a single time. The top ten constitute approximately 1.6% of the sample.

Comment on this clone: Its recognized antigen is unknown. No clone much larger than this one lies a single base away; base qualities are absent.

In the prospective study, participants were 18 to 89 years old, resided in 24 geographic areas of the United States, and were enrolled through a virtual design. In the prospective study, participants were assigned to cohorts based on the clinical history participants reported in a screening survey and a study questionnaire. Recovered participants in ImmuneRACE Cohort 3 were defined as having two consecutive negative NP/OP PCR tests, clearance from a healthcare professional, or resolution of symptoms. Mobile phlebotomists in the prospective study collected whole blood, serum and a nasopharyngeal or oropharyngeal swab from every participant. Participants in the prospective study had the option to provide additional blood draws and questionnaires over a roughly 2-month period. Before DNA extraction, prospective study blood samples were shipped either frozen or at room temperature. V and J are truncated by 3 bases and 3 bases respectively, leaving an intervening sequence of 12 bases. From the germline V gene (reference sequence), CDR1 is SGHNT and CDR2 is YYREEE. There are 14 amino acids in the CDR3, from cysteine to phenylalanine inclusive. The retained sequence is limited to the CDR3, 42 bases, with the frame set at the first base.

Sequencing was carried out using PBMCs or T cells enriched from blood (not recorded which). The sequence was obtained from a woman aged 45-65 years who had recovered from COVID-19. This chain is built from TRBV5-4 and TRBJ1-1; confidence is insufficient to name the D gene. The CDR3 corresponds to CASSSPGGYTEAFF. Here is the DNA: TGTGCCAGCAGCTCCCCAGGAGGCTACACTGAAGCTTTCTTT.